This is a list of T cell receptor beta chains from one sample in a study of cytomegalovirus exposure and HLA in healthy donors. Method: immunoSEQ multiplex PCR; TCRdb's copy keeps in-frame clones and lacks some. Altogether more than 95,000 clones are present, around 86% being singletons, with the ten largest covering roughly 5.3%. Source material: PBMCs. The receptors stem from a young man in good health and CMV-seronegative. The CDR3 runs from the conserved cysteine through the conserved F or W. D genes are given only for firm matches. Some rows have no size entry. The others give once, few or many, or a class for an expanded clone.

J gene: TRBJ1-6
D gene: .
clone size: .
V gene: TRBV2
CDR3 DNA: TGTGCCAGCAGTGAAGGAAAGCTCTATAATTCACCCCTCCACTTT
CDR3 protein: CASSEGKLYNSPLHF

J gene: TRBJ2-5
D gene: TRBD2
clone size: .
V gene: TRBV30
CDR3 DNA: TGTGCCTGGAGTCCGGGAGGGGAGACCCAGTACTTC
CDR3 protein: CAWSPGGETQYF

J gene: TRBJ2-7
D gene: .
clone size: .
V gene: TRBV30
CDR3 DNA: TGTGCCTGGAGTGTAGGGGAGGAGGCCTACGAGCAGTACTTC
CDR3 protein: CAWSVGEEAYEQYF

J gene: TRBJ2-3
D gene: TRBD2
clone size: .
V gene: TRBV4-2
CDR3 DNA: TGTGCCAGCAGCCACCCTGGAGGGCTAGCGGGGGGCACAGATACGCAGTATTTT
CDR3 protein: CASSHPGGLAGGTDTQYF

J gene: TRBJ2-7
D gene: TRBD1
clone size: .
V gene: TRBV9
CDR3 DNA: TGTGCCAGCAGCGTCGGACAGGGGGCACTGAGCTCCTACGAGCAGTACTTC
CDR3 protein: CASSVGQGALSSYEQYF

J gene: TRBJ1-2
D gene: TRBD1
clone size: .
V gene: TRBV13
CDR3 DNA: TGTGCCAGCAGCACAGGACAGGGGGGGGTCTATGGCTACACCTTC
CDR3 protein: CASSTGQGGVYGYTF

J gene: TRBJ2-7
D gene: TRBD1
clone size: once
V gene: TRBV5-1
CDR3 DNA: TGCGCCAGCAGCTTCGAGGGACAGGTCTACGAGCAGTACTTC
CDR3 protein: CASSFEGQVYEQYF

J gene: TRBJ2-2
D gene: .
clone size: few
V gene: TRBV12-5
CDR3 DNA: TGTGCTAGTGGTTTGGTAGCCGGCACCGGGGAGCTGTTTTTT
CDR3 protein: CASGLVAGTGELFF

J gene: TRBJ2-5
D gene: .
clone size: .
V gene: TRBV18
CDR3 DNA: TGTGCCAGCTCACCACCGGGTGCGGCAGAGACCCAGTACTTC
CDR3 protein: CASSPPGAAETQYF

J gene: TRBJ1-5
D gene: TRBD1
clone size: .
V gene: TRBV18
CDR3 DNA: TGTGCCAGCTCACCAGGTGGACAGGGTAATCAGCCCCAGCATTTT
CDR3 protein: CASSPGGQGNQPQHF

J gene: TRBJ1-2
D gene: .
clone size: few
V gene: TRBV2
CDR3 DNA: TGTGCCAGCAGTGAAAGCTCCTCGAACGGCTATGGCTACACCTTC
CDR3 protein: CASSESSSNGYGYTF

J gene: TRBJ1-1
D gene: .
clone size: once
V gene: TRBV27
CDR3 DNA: TGTGCCAGCAACGGGGGGTGGAACACTGAAGCTTTCTTT
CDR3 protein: CASNGGWNTEAFF

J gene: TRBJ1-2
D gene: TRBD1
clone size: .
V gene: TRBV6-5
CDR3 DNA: TGTGCCAGCAGTTACGGGACAGGGAAACCCTATGGCTACACCTTC
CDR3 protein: CASSYGTGKPYGYTF

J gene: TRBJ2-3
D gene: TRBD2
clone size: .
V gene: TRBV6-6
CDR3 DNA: TGTGCCAGCAGAAGGACTAGCGACGCAGATACGCAGTATTTT
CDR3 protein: CASRRTSDADTQYF

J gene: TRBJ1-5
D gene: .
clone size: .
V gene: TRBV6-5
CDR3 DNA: TGTGCCAGCAGTTACGGACTCTCTGGGCCCCAGCATTTT
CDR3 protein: CASSYGLSGPQHF

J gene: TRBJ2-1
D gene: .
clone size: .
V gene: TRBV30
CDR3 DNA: TGTGCCTGGAGTTCCCTCGGGAGAGGGAGTAGAATCAATGAGCAGTTCTTC
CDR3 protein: CAWSSLGRGSRINEQFF

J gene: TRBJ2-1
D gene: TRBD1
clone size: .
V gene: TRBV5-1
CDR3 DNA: TGCGCCAGCAGCTTGGCCGGACAGGACAATGAGCAGTTCTTC
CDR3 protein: CASSLAGQDNEQFF

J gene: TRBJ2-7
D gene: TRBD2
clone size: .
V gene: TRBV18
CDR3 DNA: TGTGCCAGCTCACCAGGGACTAGCGGCATTTCCTACGAGCAGTACTTC
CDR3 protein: CASSPGTSGISYEQYF